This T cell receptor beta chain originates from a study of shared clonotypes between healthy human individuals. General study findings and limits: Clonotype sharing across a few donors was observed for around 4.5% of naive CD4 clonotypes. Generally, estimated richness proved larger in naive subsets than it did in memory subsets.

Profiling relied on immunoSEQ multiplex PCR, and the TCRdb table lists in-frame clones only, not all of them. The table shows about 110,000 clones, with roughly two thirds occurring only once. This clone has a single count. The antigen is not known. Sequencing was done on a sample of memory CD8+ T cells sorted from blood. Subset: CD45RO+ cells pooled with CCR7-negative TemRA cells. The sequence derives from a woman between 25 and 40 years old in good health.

CDR3 protein: CSVAGNLVIGRNTEAFF. CDR3 DNA sequence: TGCAGCGTCGCCGGGAATCTTGTTATAGGACGGAACACTGAAGCTTTCTTT. V gene TRBV29-1 combines with J gene TRBJ1-1; D not resolved. Germline assignment: CDR1 SQVTM and CDR2 ANQGSEA. Between the trimmed V and J ends, which lost 6 bases and 1 base, there was a span of 24 bases. This CDR3 is built from 17 residues.